Each of the 27 T cell receptor beta chains below was sequenced from the same sample in a study of OX40 agonist ivuxolimab in advanced cancers. The data were produced by immunoSEQ multiplex PCR, yet TCRdb's version contains in-frame clones alone and is incomplete. This table holds roughly 60,000 clones, 80% to 90% found once. The sequenced sample was CD4+ or CD8+ T cells sorted from blood, obtained in a trial of the OX40 agonist ivuxolimab. The source is an adult with an advanced solid tumor such as melanoma, head and neck, liver or kidney cancer.

The chain has TRBV11-2 and TRBJ2-4; D is unresolved. Deletions cut 4 bases from V and 3 bases from J, with 10 bases between. This CDR3 has 14 amino acids. Germline V gene data show CDR1 as SGHAT and CDR2 as FQNNGV. The CDR3 sequence is CASSSLVGKNIQYF. DNA for the CDR3: TGTGCCAGCAGCTCCTTAGTTGGCAAAAACATTCAGTACTTC.

This clone was seen a handful of times. V is TRBV7-2 and J is TRBJ2-2; 11 bases agree with TRBD1. This CDR3 is built from 17 residues. CDR1 and CDR2 from the germline V gene are SGHTA and FQGNSA. V shed 5 bases, J shed 4 bases, and the junction held 9 bases outside the gene matches. The CDR3 spells CASSLPRTGGSTGELFF. CDR3 DNA: TGTGCCAGCAGCCTTCCTAGGACAGGGGGCAGCACCGGGGAGCTGTTTTTT.

The V call is TRBV7-9, the J call TRBJ1-1; the match to TRBD1 covers 7 bases. CDR3 length: 13 amino acids. V was pared by 5 bases and J by 10 bases, with 10 bases of the junction left unmatched. Germline CDR1 and CDR2: SEHNR and FQNEAQ (reference sequence). CDR3 sequence: CASSLDEDRVAFF. CDR3 DNA: TGTGCCAGCAGCCTAGACGAAGACAGGGTAGCTTTCTTT. Complete variable domain (other parts from reference TRBV7-9 and TRBJ1-1): DTGVSQNPRHKITKRGQNVTFRCDPISEHNRLYWYRQTLGQGPEFLTYFQNEAQLEKSRLLSDRFSAERPKGSFSTLEIQRTEQGDSAMYLCASSLDEDRVAFFGQGTRLTVV.

V is TRBV30 and J is TRBJ2-2, with 15 nucleotides matching TRBD2. Germline V gene sequence: CDR1 GTSNPN, CDR2 SVGIG (reference sequence). This CDR3 spans 17 amino acids. V was pared by 4 bases and J by 6 bases, with 9 bases of the junction left unmatched. The CDR3 spells CAWKRPGTSGRSGELFF. Written as DNA, the CDR3 is TGTGCCTGGAAAAGGCCAGGGACTAGCGGGAGGTCCGGGGAGCTGTTTTTT.

This chain uses TRBV5-1 with TRBJ1-1, with TRBD1 as a possible D gene (5 bases). V was shortened by 1 base and J by 4 bases, with 14 bases between the two germline ends. CDR1 SGHRS and CDR2 YFSETQ come from the germline V gene. The CDR3 spans 15 residues. The DNA for the CDR3 is TGCGCCAGCAGCTTGAGGCAGGGTGAGGTCACTGAAGCTTTCTTT. This sequence encodes CASSLRQGEVTEAFF.

This chain joins TRBV19 and TRBJ1-5; no reliable D call. Germline V lookup: CDR1 LNHDA, CDR2 SQIVND (reference sequence). V shed 6 bases and J shed 3 bases, with 21 bases lying between them. The CDR3 has 17 residues. CDR3: CASSNAPFFGLNQPQHF. CDR3 bases: TGTGCCAGTAGCAACGCTCCGTTTTTTGGGCTCAATCAGCCCCAGCATTTT.

The chain recombines TRBV30 with TRBJ2-7; no reliable D call. Trimming took off 0 bases at V and 0 bases at J, with 6 bases between the two ends. The CDR3 is made up of 13 amino acids. Germline lookup yields CDR1 GTSNPN and CDR2 SVGIG (reference sequence). The CDR3 region is CAWSVGFSYEQYF. As DNA, the CDR3 is TGTGCCTGGAGTGTAGGGTTCTCCTACGAGCAGTACTTC.

The rearrangement links TRBV28 to TRBJ1-5; possibly TRBD1 for D (6 bases). This CDR3 spans 15 amino acids. The germline V gene has CDR1 MDHEN and CDR2 SYDVKM. The ends were cut back, 2 bases at V and 1 base at J, with 9 bases in the middle. The CDR3 spells CASSLGGASNQPQHF. The CDR3 nucleotides are TGTGCCAGCAGTTTAGGGGGGGCGAGCAATCAGCCCCAGCATTTT.

This chain joins TRBV10-2 and TRBJ2-2, with D unclear. The germline V and J ends were trimmed by 6 bases and 1 base, with 6 bases remaining between them. The CDR3 runs 13 residues. Germline V CDR1 and CDR2: WSHSY, SAAADI. Here the CDR3 reads CASSLMNTGELFF. Here the CDR3 DNA reads TGCGCCAGCAGCTTGATGAACACCGGGGAGCTGTTTTTT.

This chain joins TRBV7-2 and TRBJ2-1, with D possibly TRBD2 on 6 matching bases. The ends were cut back, 1 base at V and 7 bases at J, with 14 bases in the middle. Germline CDR1 and CDR2: SGHTA and FQGNSA. This CDR3 contains 15 residues. The CDR3 nucleotides read TGTGCCAGCAGCTTAGTGCGGGACCTTGGGAATGAGCAGTTCTTC. Translating it yields CASSLVRDLGNEQFF.

This sequence joins TRBV7-9 and TRBJ2-2; D tentatively reads TRBD1 or TRBD2 (5 bases each). V lost 9 bases to trimming and J lost 3 bases, with 11 bases between them. The CDR3 contains 13 residues. The germline V gene has CDR1 SEHNR and CDR2 FQNEAQ (reference sequence). CDR3 loop: CASRGEYTGELFF. The CDR3 DNA is TGTGCCAGTAGAGGGGAATACACCGGGGAGCTGTTTTTT.

This clone came up once. The chain couples TRBV14 to TRBJ1-3; D might be TRBD1 (5 bases). Per germline, CDR1 SGHDN and CDR2 FVKESK. V was pared by 4 bases and J by 8 bases, with 21 bases between. The CDR3 is 16 residues long. The CDR3 DNA reads as TGTGCCAGCAGCCTTCAAGGTCGTCAGGGCGGGTACACCATATATTTT. Its protein is CASSLQGRQGGYTIYF.

This chain links TRBV19 with TRBJ2-1; tentatively, D is TRBD1 or TRBD2 (5 bases each). V lost 5 bases and J lost 4, with 15 bases in between. The germline V gene has CDR1 LNHDA and CDR2 SQIVND (reference sequence). The CDR3 has 15 residues. The CDR3 region has the DNA TGTGCCAGTAGTCGGGACGGATCCGTATACAATGAGCAGTTCTTC. It codes for CASSRDGSVYNEQFF.

This chain links TRBV6-1 with TRBJ2-2; D perhaps matches TRBD2 (6 bases). Trimming removed 1 base at V and 6 bases at J, with 6 bases between. The CDR3 totals 13 residues. Germline V gives CDR1 MNHNS, CDR2 SASEGT. This CDR3 is CASSEGLAGELFF. The CDR3 nucleotides are TGTGCCAGCAGTGAAGGACTAGCCGGGGAGCTGTTTTTT.

The chain links TRBV5-1 to TRBJ1-2, with D hard to call. Trimming left V 4 bases short and J 8 bases short, with 21 bases between. The CDR3 is made up of 15 amino acids. Looked up from germline, CDR1 is SGHRS and CDR2 is YFSETQ. The CDR3 protein is CASSPVEGGVGGYTF. CDR3 nucleotide sequence: TGCGCCAGCAGCCCGGTAGAGGGAGGTGTCGGCGGCTACACCTTC.

This clone was seen a single time. The chain carries TRBV2 and TRBJ2-1; the D is unclear. CDR1 and CDR2 from the germline V gene are SNHLY and FYNNEI. The CDR3 has 12 residues. V was trimmed by 6 bases and J by 5 bases, leaving 8 bases between them. In DNA, the CDR3 is TGTGCCAGCAGATACTACGACAATGAGCAGTTCTTC. Translating it yields CASRYYDNEQFF.

This chain uses TRBV5-4 with TRBJ2-3; 8 bases agree with TRBD1. The germline V gene encodes CDR1 SGHNT and CDR2 YYREEE (reference sequence). The CDR3 loop spans 16 amino acids. J lost 0 bases, V lost 0 bases, and 3 bases had no gene match. The CDR3 region has the DNA TGTGCCAGCAGCTTGGCTAGGGACAGGAGCACAGATACGCAGTATTTT. It codes for CASSLARDRSTDTQYF.

The rearrangement joins TRBV18 to TRBJ2-5; D may be TRBD1 (6 bases). V lost 5 bases to trimming and J lost 4 bases, with 17 bases between them. The length of the CDR3 is 15 residues. The germline V gene encodes CDR1 KGHSH and CDR2 LQKENI. As DNA, the CDR3 is TGTGCCAGCTCATCGGCCGGGACAAAGGGAGAGACCCAGTACTTC. Encoded protein: CASSSAGTKGETQYF.

The rearrangement uses TRBV7-2 and TRBJ2-1; 10 bases match TRBD2. Germline values: CDR1 SGHTA, CDR2 FQGNSA. CDR3 length equals 14 residues. After removal of 4 bases from V and 9 bases from J, the junction contained 6 bases not matched to a gene. The CDR3 spells CASSWWASGSEQFF. DNA for the CDR3: TGTGCCAGCAGCTGGTGGGCTAGCGGGAGTGAGCAGTTCTTC.

The rearrangement links TRBV28 to TRBJ1-6; D is perhaps TRBD1 (5 bases). Trimming shortened V by 4 bases and J by 0 bases, and 13 bases separated the two germline ends. The CDR3 has 17 residues. Germline-derived CDR1 and CDR2 are MDHEN and SYDVKM. The CDR3 DNA is TGTGCCAGCAGTTGGGGAGGGGCGAGCTCCTATAATTCACCCCTCCACTTT. Translation: CASSWGGASSYNSPLHF.

The genes are TRBV7-6 and TRBJ2-1; no clear D. The length of the CDR3 is 13 residues. Germline V lookup: CDR1 SGHVS, CDR2 FNYEAQ. The V and J ends lost 5 bases and 10 bases respectively, with 15 bases between them. The CDR3 coding sequence is TGTGCCAGCAGCCCAACCCACCCCCGGGAGCAGTTCTTC. Amino acid sequence: CASSPTHPREQFF.

This clone came up a few times. The rearrangement joins TRBV19 to TRBJ2-2; 11 bases match TRBD1. The CDR3 totals 16 residues. V shed 9 bases and J 0 bases; nucleotides not matched to a gene: 6. Germline V gives CDR1 LNHDA, CDR2 SQIVND (reference sequence). DNA of the CDR3: TGTGCCAGCGGGACAGGGGGTATCGCGAACACCGGGGAGCTGTTTTTT. It yields the protein CASGTGGIANTGELFF.

This chain uses TRBV5-4 with TRBJ2-7; 13 bases map to TRBD2. Germline V gene data show CDR1 as SGHNT and CDR2 as YYREEE (reference sequence). The CDR3 loop spans 15 amino acids. Losses at the gene ends were 4 bases for V and 2 bases for J; bases not matched to a gene: 3. CDR3 nucleotide sequence: TGTGCCAGCAGCGGGGGACTAGCGGGACCCTACGAGCAGTACTTC. It encodes CASSGGLAGPYEQYF. Complete variable domain (other parts from reference TRBV5-4 and TRBJ2-7): ETGVTQSPTHLIKTRGQQVTLRCSSQSGHNTVSWYQQALGQGPQFIFQYYREEENGRGNFPPRFSGLQFPNYSSELNVNALELDDSALYLCASSGGLAGPYEQYFGPGTRLTVT.

This chain links TRBV10-3 with TRBJ2-5; TRBD1 agrees at 9 bases. V dropped 9 bases and J dropped 1; count of bases not matched to a gene: 6. Germline V gives CDR1 ENHRY, CDR2 SYGVKD. The CDR3 contains 14 residues. The CDR3 bases are TGTGCCATAAGTAAGGACAGGGGCCAAGAGACCCAGTACTTC. This codes for CAISKDRGQETQYF.

The chain links TRBV5-1 to TRBJ2-1; 9 bases line up with TRBD1. Germline-derived CDR1 and CDR2 are SGHRS and YFSETQ. The CDR3 contains 15 residues. The V and J ends lost 4 bases and 6 bases, in that order; junction bases with no gene match: 8. In DNA form, the CDR3 reads TGCGCCAGCAGCCTAGGGGACAGGGCGGGCAATGAGCAGTTCTTC. This sequence encodes CASSLGDRAGNEQFF.

CDR3: CASSPEGPSGIYEQYF. The CDR3 region has the DNA TGTGCCAGCAGCCCAGAGGGACCTAGCGGGATTTACGAGCAGTACTTC. The V call is TRBV21-1, the J call TRBJ2-5; the tabulated D call, TRBD2, remains unverified against the DNA. Matching the DNA end better, TRBJ2-7 makes the J call doubtful. TRBV21-1 is noted as a pseudogene. The CDR3 totals 16 residues.

The rearrangement joins TRBV15 to TRBJ2-6; no definite D call. V lost 4 bases to trimming and J lost 0 bases, with 1 base between them. This CDR3 has 13 amino acids. Germline V CDR1 and CDR2: LNHNV, YYDKDF (reference sequence). For the CDR3, the DNA is TGTGCCACCAGCACCTCTGGGGCCAACGTCCTGACTTTC. It yields the protein CATSTSGANVLTF. Complete variable domain (other parts from reference TRBV15 and TRBJ2-6): DAMVIQNPRYQVTQFGKPVTLSCSQTLNHNVMYWYQQKSSQAPKLLFHYYDKDFNNEADTPDNFQSRRPNTSFCFLDIRSPGLGDTAMYLCATSTSGANVLTFGAGSRLTVL.